This TCR beta chain was captured in a study of CD8 T cells in ankylosing spondylitis. Study results and limitations: As reported, disease-linked clones showed significant enrichment in matched ankylosing spondylitis synovial fluid. In synovial fluid and blood from reactive arthritis, some motif variants were previously reported. Among TCR beta sequences, a motif of several highly homologous variants appeared characteristic of ankylosing spondylitis blood.

5'-RACE, quantitative and with molecular barcodes, yielded the TCR beta libraries. TCRdb ran MiXCR on the 5' RACE reads and lists one entry per CDR3 protein. The table shows roughly 86,000 distinct CDR3 sequences, with just under 9% occurring only once. In this sample, this clonotype turned up many times. What it binds is unknown. V was pared by 4 bases and J by 7 bases, with 9 bases between. This CDR3 region has 12 residues. Sequencing was done on a sample of blood, either unsorted or a sorted T cell fraction (not recorded which). This TCR was sampled from a male donor with ankylosing spondylitis or in good health (not recorded which). This chain links TRBV12-3 or TRBV12-4 with TRBJ2-3; D is unresolved. Here the CDR3 DNA reads TGTGCCAGCAGTTATAGGGTGAATACGCAGTATTTT. This codes for CASSYRVNTQYF.